The 13 T cell receptor beta chains below were found in one sample sequenced in a study of T cell clones after liver transplantation. Profiling relied on immunoSEQ multiplex PCR, and the TCRdb table lists in-frame clones only, not all of them. The sample holds around 100,000 clones, roughly 80% seen once. This sample comprised CD4+ T cells from blood, obtained around 49 months after liver transplant. These receptors all stem from a human patient who received a liver transplant. The graft donor may be the source of some T cells.

The V call is TRBV19, the J call TRBJ1-4; tentatively, D is TRBD1 (5 bases). There are 14 residues in the CDR3. CDR1 is LNHDA, CDR2 SQIVND, per germline (reference sequence). V was cut by 3 bases and J by 8 bases, with 13 bases left in between. CDR3 coding DNA: TGTGCCAGTAGTATCCAGGGTCCGAGGGAAAAACTGTTTTTT. Amino acids: CASSIQGPREKLFF.

This clone is a singleton in its sample. The chain has TRBV11-2 and TRBJ2-7, with TRBD2 as a possible D gene (6 bases). Between the trimmed V and J ends, which lost 5 bases and 10 bases, there was a span of 18 bases. The CDR3 extends over 13 amino acids. Germline V lookup: CDR1 SGHAT, CDR2 FQNNGV. The CDR3 nucleotides read TGTGCCAGCAGCCCGACGGGTAGCGGATTCCAGTACTTC. Amino acids: CASSPTGSGFQYF.

The chain links TRBV5-1 to TRBJ2-7; 14 bases line up with TRBD2. The CDR3 consists of 17 residues. CDR1 and CDR2 (germline): SGHRS, YFSETQ. The junction had 9 bases not matched to a gene; V was cut back by 2 bases and J by 5 bases. CDR3 protein: CASSFGTSGRRADEQYF. CDR3 bases: TGCGCCAGCAGCTTCGGGACTAGCGGGAGAAGGGCGGACGAGCAGTACTTC.

The chain carries TRBV6-1 and TRBJ2-7; D may correspond to TRBD1 or TRBD2 (5 bases each). The CDR3 is 14 amino acids. Per the germline V gene, CDR1 is MNHNS and CDR2 is SASEGT. Trimming stripped 9 bases from V and 3 bases from J, with 18 bases between. CDR3 coding DNA: TGTGCCAGTATCTTTAACCGGGACGGCTACGAGCAGTACTTC. It yields the protein CASIFNRDGYEQYF.

V is TRBV12-5 and J is TRBJ1-2; D not certain. Germline values: CDR1 LGHNT, CDR2 FRNRAP. The ends were cut back, 2 bases at V and 0 bases at J, with 4 bases in the middle. CDR3 length: 13 residues. CDR3 bases: TGTGCTAGTGGTTTGTACACTAACTATGGCTACACCTTC. Translated, it gives CASGLYTNYGYTF.

V is TRBV5-8 and J is TRBJ2-2; TRBD2 is a possible D gene (6 bases). CDR1 and CDR2 from the germline V gene are SGHTS and YDEGEE. CDR3 length equals 14 residues. Trimming cost V 7 bases and J 2 bases, with 12 bases left between them. DNA of the CDR3: TGTGCCAGCTGCCGGGACTTTAACACCGGGGAGCTGTTTTTT. Its translation is CASCRDFNTGELFF.

The chain recombines TRBV10-3 with TRBJ1-4, with 7 bases lining up with TRBD1. Per germline, CDR1 ENHRY and CDR2 SYGVKD. The trim removed 6 bases at V and 4 bases at J, leaving 2 bases unmatched. The CDR3 extends over 13 amino acids. CDR3 nucleotide sequence: TGTGCCATCAGCGGGACAGTTAATGAAAAACTGTTTTTT. Translation gives CAISGTVNEKLFF.

The chain employs TRBV4-2 and TRBJ1-4, with D unclear. This CDR3 contains 14 residues. Trimming took 7 bases from V and 0 from J, leaving 9 bases between them. CDR1 and CDR2 (germline): LGHNA, YNFKEQ. The CDR3 DNA is TGTGCCAGCACCCCCTCCGCAACTAATGAAAAACTGTTTTTT. Amino acids: CASTPSATNEKLFF.

The V and J genes are TRBV6-4 and TRBJ2-2; 8 bases fit TRBD1. Trimming at V came to 2 bases and at J to 1 base, leaving 0 bases not matched to a gene. Germline loops: CDR1 MRHNA, CDR2 SNTAGT. The CDR3 is 15 amino acids. CDR3 sequence: CASSDDRGNTGELFF. CDR3 coding DNA: TGTGCCAGCAGTGACGACAGGGGGAACACCGGGGAGCTGTTTTTT.

The chain links TRBV7-2 to TRBJ2-3, with a weak D call TRBD2 (5 bases). The CDR3 is made up of 16 amino acids. CDR1 is SGHTA, CDR2 FQGNSA, per germline. V dropped 1 base and J dropped 9 bases, with 20 bases sitting between them. CDR3 DNA: TGTGCCAGCAGCTTAGTATCCCAGCCCGCCGAGGGAACGCAGTATTTT. Translation: CASSLVSQPAEGTQYF.

The genes are TRBV5-1 and TRBJ2-1, with TRBD2 matching 12 bases. The V segment lost 3 bases and the J segment 9 bases; nucleotides outside the gene matches: 13. Germline values: CDR1 SGHRS, CDR2 YFSETQ. CDR3 length: 17 amino acids. For the CDR3, the DNA is TGCGCCAGCAGCTCGCGACTAGCGGGAGTTCGAACAAGTGAGCAGTTCTTC. Residues: CASSSRLAGVRTSEQFF.

The chain carries TRBV5-1 and TRBJ1-5; the D is unclear. CDR3 length: 15 amino acids. V dropped 0 bases and J dropped 2 bases, with 9 bases sitting between them. Germline V lookup: CDR1 SGHRS, CDR2 YFSETQ. DNA of the CDR3: TGCGCCAGCAGCTTGGAGGGTGGAGGCAATCAGCCCCAGCATTTT. Its protein is CASSLEGGGNQPQHF.

Of note for this clone: One end of the junction does not line up with germline, which may come from a read error. This chain connects TRBV4-2 to TRBJ1-3, with no clear D. This CDR3 is 12 amino acids long. The germline CDR1 and CDR2 sequences are LGHNA and YNFKEQ. CDR3: CASSWDDKGLEF. CDR3 DNA: TGTGCCAGCAGCTGGGATGACAAGGGTCTTGAATTT.